What follows are 27 T cell receptor beta chains derived from one specimen sequenced in a study of blood T cell repertoires in COVID-19. Some clones are missing from TCRdb's copy, which holds only in-frame ones; the method was immunoSEQ multiplex PCR. The table records about 94,000 clones, 75% to 85% of them present only once. Sequenced input: peripheral blood. These receptors originate from a human donor in a cohort sampled during active COVID-19.

The chain has TRBV5-1 and TRBJ2-1, with 9 bases identical to TRBD2. There are 17 residues in the CDR3. Germline V lookup: CDR1 SGHRS, CDR2 YFSETQ. Germline trimming cut 4 bases from V and 7 bases from J; bases unmatched to any gene: 15. The CDR3 protein is CASSPENLAGRGNEQFF. Written as DNA, the CDR3 is TGCGCCAGCAGCCCGGAGAACCTAGCGGGGCGCGGGAATGAGCAGTTCTTC.

The rearrangement uses TRBV6-5 and TRBJ2-7; 7 bases map to TRBD1. Looked up from germline, CDR1 is MNHEY and CDR2 is SVGAGI. The CDR3 sequence is 15 residues long. With V trimmed by 0 bases and J by 1 base, 3 bases remained unmatched. DNA for the CDR3: TGTGCCAGCAGTTACTCATGGGACAGTTCCTACGAGCAGTACTTC. Its translation is CASSYSWDSSYEQYF.

The chain links TRBV5-1 to TRBJ2-3; possibly TRBD2 for D (6 bases). Deletions cut 2 bases from V and 2 bases from J, with 15 bases between. Looked up from germline, CDR1 is SGHRS and CDR2 is YFSETQ. The CDR3 spans 16 residues. The CDR3 reads CASSFWRGSDTDTQYF. DNA of the CDR3: TGCGCCAGCAGCTTCTGGCGGGGAAGTGACACAGATACGCAGTATTTT.

This clone came up a few times. The rearrangement links TRBV27 to TRBJ2-7; TRBD2 aligns across 7 bases. The CDR3 covers 14 residues. CDR1 is MNHEY, CDR2 SMNVEV, per germline (reference sequence). Trimming took 5 bases from V and 0 from J; bases not matched to a gene: 4. This CDR3 is CASSPLALSYEQYF. The DNA for the CDR3 is TGTGCCAGCAGTCCACTAGCGCTCTCCTACGAGCAGTACTTC.

This clone was counted once. V gene TRBV27 combines with J gene TRBJ1-4; 7 bases align to TRBD1. Unmatched junction bases numbered 4, after V lost 7 bases and J lost 2 bases. This CDR3 has 14 amino acids. Germline V CDR1 and CDR2: MNHEY, SMNVEV (reference sequence). The CDR3 nucleotides are TGTGCCAGCAAAACAGGGGTGACTAATGAAAAACTGTTTTTT. Protein: CASKTGVTNEKLFF.

The V gene is TRBV10-3, the J gene TRBJ1-2; 9 bases fit TRBD1. CDR1 and CDR2 from the germline V gene are ENHRY and SYGVKD. Trimming at V came to 5 bases and at J to 4 bases, leaving 8 bases not matched to a gene. The CDR3 runs to 15 residues. CDR3 amino acids: CAISSGDRDFYGYTF. CDR3 DNA sequence: TGTGCCATCAGTTCCGGGGACAGGGACTTCTATGGCTACACCTTC.

This clone was counted between two and nine times. V is TRBV2 and J is TRBJ2-7; D is perhaps TRBD2 (5 bases). The CDR3 is made up of 16 amino acids. CDR1 and CDR2 (germline): SNHLY, FYNNEI. Deletions cut 4 bases from V and 0 bases from J, with 16 bases between. CDR3 sequence (DNA): TGTGCCAGCAGTGTAGGGAGCCCGGGGAACTCCTACGAGCAGTACTTC. It translates to CASSVGSPGNSYEQYF.

The gene calls are TRBV6-5 and TRBJ2-1; 7 bases are a match to TRBD2. Germline values: CDR1 MNHEY, CDR2 SVGAGI. The CDR3 totals 14 residues. V dropped 4 bases and J dropped 6; count of bases not matched to a gene: 6. The DNA of the CDR3 is TGTGCCAGCAGTTTATTGGCTAGCGGCAATGAGCAGTTCTTC. Encoded protein: CASSLLASGNEQFF.

V usage is TRBV20-1 and J usage is TRBJ2-7; D is unresolved. The germline V and J ends were trimmed by 6 bases and 6 bases, with 12 bases remaining between them. Germline loops: CDR1 DFQATT, CDR2 SNEGSKA (reference sequence). The CDR3 is made up of 11 amino acids. CDR3 in amino acids: CSAPQYAEQYF. DNA of the CDR3: TGCAGTGCCCCACAGTACGCCGAGCAGTACTTC.

This chain uses TRBV3-1 (or the pseudogene TRBV3-2) with TRBJ2-7, with TRBD2 identical over 9 bases. V gave up 1 base and J gave up 3 bases; unmatched junction bases: 4. Germline assignment: CDR1 LGHDT and CDR2 YNNKEL (reference sequence). The CDR3 contains 15 residues. The CDR3 coding sequence is TGTGCCAGCAGCCAAGTCCCAGCGGGAGGCTACGAGCAGTACTTC. It specifies CASSQVPAGGYEQYF.

This clone has a handful of counts. The CDR3 reads CASSLSPRDYEQYF. DNA for the CDR3: TGTGCCAGCAGCTTGTCTCCCAGGGACTACGAGCAGTACTTC. V gene TRBV5-5 combines with J gene TRBJ2-7, with D possibly being TRBD1 (5 bases). V was cut by 1 base and J by 3 bases, with 11 bases left in between. The V gene's germline CDR1 is SGHKS and CDR2 YYEKEE (reference sequence). This CDR3 region has 14 residues.

This sequence joins TRBV30 and TRBJ1-4, with 7 nucleotides matching TRBD1. The V gene's germline CDR1 is GTSNPN and CDR2 SVGIG (reference sequence). The ends lost 0 bases at V and 5 bases at J; junction bases unmatched: 6. The CDR3 has 15 residues. Written as DNA, the CDR3 is TGTGCCTGGAGTGTATCCCAGGGGGTGAATGAAAAACTGTTTTTT. Encoded protein: CAWSVSQGVNEKLFF.

The chain couples TRBV6-5 to TRBJ1-2; unclear D gene. The CDR3 totals 14 residues. Trimming removed 6 bases at V and 2 bases at J, with 13 bases between. CDR1 is MNHEY, CDR2 SVGAGI, per germline. CDR3 DNA: TGTGCCAGCAGAAACGAGAGGGAAAACTATGGCTACACCTTC. Translated: CASRNERENYGYTF.

The chain recombines TRBV28 with TRBJ1-4; 7 bases align to TRBD1. J gave up 0 bases and V 6 bases, and 4 bases lay outside the gene matches. In germline, CDR1 is MDHEN, CDR2 SYDVKM. The CDR3 length is 15 residues. The CDR3 is CASSTRGPTNEKLFF. The DNA of the CDR3 is TGTGCCAGCAGCACTAGGGGGCCAACTAATGAAAAACTGTTTTTT.

The CDR3 sequence: CASSRDRATEAFF. The CDR3 region has the DNA TGTGCCAGCAGTCGGGACAGGGCCACTGAAGCTTTCTTT. The rearrangement joins TRBV5-8 to TRBJ1-1; 9 bases match TRBD1. With V trimmed by 5 bases and J by 4 bases, 3 bases remained unmatched. CDR3 length: 13 residues. Germline assignment: CDR1 SGHTS and CDR2 YDEGEE.

The V call is TRBV5-4, the J call TRBJ1-1, with D perhaps matching TRBD1 (6 bases). Per the germline V gene, CDR1 is SGHNT and CDR2 is YYREEE (reference sequence). V was shortened by 4 bases and J by 0 bases, with 13 bases between the two germline ends. This CDR3 has 15 residues. The DNA of the CDR3 is TGTGCCAGCAGCCATACCGGGACAATGAACACTGAAGCTTTCTTT. Protein product: CASSHTGTMNTEAFF.

As concerns this clone: The junction shows a germline mismatch at one end, possibly a read error. V gene TRBV28 combines with J gene TRBJ2-7; 9 bases are shared with TRBD2. The CDR3 totals 15 residues. Germline lookup yields CDR1 MDHEN and CDR2 SYDVKM. The CDR3, as DNA: TGTGCCAGCAGTTTACGGGGACTAGCCTCCCACGAGCAGTACTTC. The encoded protein is CASSLRGLASHEQYF.

CDR3 in amino acids: CASSQWAESTEAFF. The CDR3 DNA reads TGCGCCAGCAGTCAGTGGGCCGAGAGTACTGAAGCTTTCTTT. The chain uses TRBV5-1 and TRBJ1-1, with D uncertain. The CDR3 is 14 amino acids. CDR1 and CDR2 (germline): SGHRS, YFSETQ. V dropped 5 bases and J dropped 5 bases, with 16 bases sitting between them.

The rearrangement uses TRBV30 and TRBJ1-5, with TRBD1 matching over 7 bases. The germline CDR1 and CDR2 sequences are GTSNPN and SVGIG (reference sequence). CDR3 size: 14 residues. V trimming: 7 bases; J trimming: 0 bases; junction bases outside the gene matches: 6. CDR3 loop: CAYQQGNSNQPQHF. The DNA of the CDR3 is TGTGCCTACCAACAGGGGAATAGCAATCAGCCCCAGCATTTT.

The table lists this clone with a count of one. The chain carries TRBV27 and TRBJ1-6, with TRBD1 matching 7 bases. The J segment lost 6 bases and the V segment lost 3 bases, leaving 5 bases of the junction unmatched. Per germline, CDR1 MNHEY and CDR2 SMNVEV (reference sequence). CDR3 size: 15 residues. The CDR3 spells CASSFTGQFNSPLHF. The CDR3 region has the DNA TGTGCCAGCAGTTTTACGGGACAGTTTAATTCACCCCTCCACTTT.

V gene TRBV9 combines with J gene TRBJ2-5, with 8 bases that match TRBD2. The CDR3 is 15 amino acids. J lost 3 bases, V lost 6 bases, and 10 bases had no gene match. Germline V gene data show CDR1 as SGDLS and CDR2 as YYNGEE. CDR3 nucleotides: TGTGCCAGCACGTCGGCGGGAGGACGGGAAGAGACCCAGTACTTC. It is translated as CASTSAGGREETQYF.

The chain is built from TRBV11-1 and TRBJ2-3; D remains unclear. V lost 1 base to trimming and J lost 0 bases, with 11 bases between them. This CDR3 contains 16 residues. The V gene's germline CDR1 is SGHAT and CDR2 FQDESV (reference sequence). DNA of the CDR3: TGTGCCAGCAGCTTAGAAGTAGAGTTCAGCACAGATACGCAGTATTTT. Translated: CASSLEVEFSTDTQYF. Combining the CDR3 with reference TRBV11-1 and TRBJ2-3 gives the whole variable domain EAEVAQSPRYKITEKSQAVAFWCDPISGHATLYWYRQILGQGPELLVQFQDESVVDDSQLPKDRFSAERLKGVDSTLKIQPAELGDSAMYLCASSLEVEFSTDTQYFGPGTRLTVL.

This clone occurred a few times. The CDR3 region is CASSVITGHEQYF. CDR3 nucleotide sequence: TGTGCCAGCAGCGTAATAACAGGGCACGAGCAGTACTTC. V and J are TRBV7-9 and TRBJ2-7, with D possibly matching TRBD1 (6 bases). Trimming took off 5 bases at V and 5 bases at J, with 13 bases between the two ends. This CDR3 has 13 amino acids. Looked up from germline, CDR1 is SEHNR and CDR2 is FQNEAQ (reference sequence).

Only a few counts were recorded for this clone. The rearrangement links TRBV3-1 (or the pseudogene TRBV3-2) to TRBJ1-2, with D perhaps TRBD1 (5 bases). This CDR3 has 13 amino acids. CDR1 LGHDT and CDR2 YNNKEL come from the germline V gene (reference sequence). V shed 1 base and J shed 6 bases, with 9 bases lying between them. In DNA form, the CDR3 reads TGTGCCAGCAGCCAAGCGGGAGGGGATGGCTACACCTTC. This sequence encodes CASSQAGGDGYTF.

The rearrangement uses TRBV28 and TRBJ2-7; 11 bases agree with TRBD2. This CDR3 is 17 amino acids long. Germline V gene data show CDR1 as MDHEN and CDR2 as SYDVKM. V shed 8 bases and J 6 bases; nucleotides not matched to a gene: 18. The CDR3 sequence: CASRKGGRVLAGVEQYF. Written as DNA, the CDR3 is TGTGCCAGCCGAAAGGGGGGCCGAGTACTAGCGGGAGTCGAGCAGTACTTC.

The chain links TRBV19 to TRBJ2-7; 7 bases are a match to TRBD2. The J segment lost 0 bases and the V segment lost 3 bases, leaving 11 bases of the junction unmatched. Germline CDR1 reads LNHDA; CDR2 reads SQIVND (reference sequence). The CDR3 spans 17 residues. Written as DNA, the CDR3 is TGTGCCAGTAGTATGGGGAGGGCAGCTCGGAGCTCCTACGAGCAGTACTTC. This encodes CASSMGRAARSSYEQYF.

CDR3 in amino acids: CASSQGQNQYGYTF. In DNA, the CDR3 is TGTGCCAGCTCACAAGGACAGAATCAATATGGCTACACCTTC. This chain uses TRBV18 with TRBJ1-2; D perhaps matches TRBD1 (6 bases). Trimming took 4 bases from V and 5 from J, leaving 14 bases between them. CDR1 and CDR2 (germline): KGHSH, LQKENI. CDR3 length equals 14 residues.